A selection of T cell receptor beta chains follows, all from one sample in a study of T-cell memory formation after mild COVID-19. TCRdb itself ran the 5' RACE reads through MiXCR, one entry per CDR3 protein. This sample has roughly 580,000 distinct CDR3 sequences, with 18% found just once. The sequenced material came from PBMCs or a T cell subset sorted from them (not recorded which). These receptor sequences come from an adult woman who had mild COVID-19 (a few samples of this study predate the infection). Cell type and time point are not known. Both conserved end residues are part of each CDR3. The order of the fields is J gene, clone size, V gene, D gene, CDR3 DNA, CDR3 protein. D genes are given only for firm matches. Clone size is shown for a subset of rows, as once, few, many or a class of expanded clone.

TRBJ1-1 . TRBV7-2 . TGTGCCAGCAGTATCGGACACCTGATGAACACTGAAGCTTTCTTT CASSIGHLMNTEAFF
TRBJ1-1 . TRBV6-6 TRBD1 TGTGCCAGCAGTAGAGGGACAGGATTCTTGAACACTGAAGCTTTCTTT CASSRGTGFLNTEAFF
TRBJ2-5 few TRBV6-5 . TGTGCCAGCAGTTACTCGGCCTTTGAGGCCCAGTACTTC CASSYSAFEAQYF
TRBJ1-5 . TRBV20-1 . TGCAGTGCTAGAGCTCAGTTTATCGCGACCGTTGCCGATCAGCCCCAGCATTTT CSARAQFIATVADQPQHF
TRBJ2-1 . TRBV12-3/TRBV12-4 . TGTGCCAGCAGTTTAGGAGGGGACAACTACAATGAGCAGTTCTTC CASSLGGDNYNEQFF
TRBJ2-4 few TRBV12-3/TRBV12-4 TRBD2 TGTGCCAGCTCGAGCGGGAGGTCCGGAAACATTCAGTACTTC CASSSGRSGNIQYF
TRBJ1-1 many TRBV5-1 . TGCGCCAGCAGATCGCAGCCGAACACTGAAGCTTTCTTT CASRSQPNTEAFF
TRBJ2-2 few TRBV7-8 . TGTGCCAGCAGCTTAGCGATGGGGAAATGGAGGGGAAACACCGGGGAGCTGTTTTTT CASSLAMGKWRGNTGELFF
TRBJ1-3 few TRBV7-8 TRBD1 TGTGCCAGCAGCTTAGAGGGGACAGGGAGGGACACCATATATTTT CASSLEGTGRDTIYF
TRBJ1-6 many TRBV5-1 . TGCGCCAGCAGCCTACAGGGTCTGGATAATTCACCCCTCCACTTT CASSLQGLDNSPLHF
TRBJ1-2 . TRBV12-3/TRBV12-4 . TGTGCCAGCAGTAACAAAGGGGGTTGGAGCTATGGCTACACCTTC CASSNKGGWSYGYTF
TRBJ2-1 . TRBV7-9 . TGTGCCAGCAGCAGCCGGGACTGGTACAATGAGCAGTTCTTC CASSSRDWYNEQFF
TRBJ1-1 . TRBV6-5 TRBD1 TGTGCCAGCCGTGGACAGGGCGCGGCGAACACTGAAGCTTTCTTT CASRGQGAANTEAFF
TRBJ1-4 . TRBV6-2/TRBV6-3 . TGTGCCAGCAGTTGGGACCCGAGGTTGGGTGAAAAACTGTTTTTT CASSWDPRLGEKLFF
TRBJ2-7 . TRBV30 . TGTGCCTGGAGTGTTGAGACGGGGCGGTACGAGCAGTACTTC CAWSVETGRYEQYF
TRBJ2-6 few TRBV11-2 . TGTGCCAGCAGCTTATGGACCCTGCTTGGGGCCAACGTCCTGACTTTC CASSLWTLLGANVLTF
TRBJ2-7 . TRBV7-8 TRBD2 TGTGCCAGCAGCTCACCCCAGCGGGGGGGGAGGTTACCCCCCTACGAGCAGTACTTC CASSSPQRGGRLPPYEQYF
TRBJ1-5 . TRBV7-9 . TGTGCCAGCAGCCCCTGGGATCAGCCCCAGCATTTT CASSPWDQPQHF
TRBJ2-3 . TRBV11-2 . TGTGCCAGCAGCTTATGGGCTGAGGGAACAGATACGCAGTATTTT CASSLWAEGTDTQYF
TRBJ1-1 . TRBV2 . TGTGCCACTACGCCGGGCCCCACTGAAGCTTTCTTT CATTPGPTEAFF
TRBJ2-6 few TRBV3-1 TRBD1 TGTGCCAGCAGCCAGGGACAGGGAACTGGGGCCAACGTCCTGACTTTC CASSQGQGTGANVLTF
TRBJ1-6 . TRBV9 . TGTGCCAGCAGCGGACAGCCTGATTCACCCCTCCACTTT CASSGQPDSPLHF
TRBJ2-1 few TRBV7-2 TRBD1 TGTGCCAGCAGTCGACAGGGCGGTGGGGGCAATGAGCAGTTCTTC CASSRQGGGGNEQFF
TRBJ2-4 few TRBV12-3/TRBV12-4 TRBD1 TGTGCCAGCAGTTTAGGGACAGGGGGCGCTGGTTGGAACATTCAGTACTTC CASSLGTGGAGWNIQYF